The clone carrying this TCR beta chain was seen a few times. Constant-segment-primed 5'RACE gave TCR alpha and TCR beta cDNA libraries with sample barcodes and UMIs. TCRdb independently ran MiXCR on the 5' RACE reads; one entry per CDR3 protein. The repertoire has fewer than 350,000 distinct CDR3 sequences, 15% to 20% of them found once; the top ten carry 20% to 25%. The record originates from a study of T-cell memory formation after mild COVID-19. The CDR3 has 16 residues. CDR1 is SNHLY and CDR2 is FYNNEI in the germline V gene. V was pared by 1 base and J by 4 bases, with 5 bases of the junction left unmatched.

This chain connects TRBV2 to TRBJ2-7; 12 bases match TRBD2. The receptor's source is a man between 18 and 35 years old who had mild COVID-19 (a few samples of this study predate the infection). Cell type and time point are not known. What was sequenced was PBMCs or a T cell subset sorted from them (not recorded which). CDR3: CASSEGGLAGWYEQYF. The CDR3, as DNA: TGTGCCAGCAGTGAAGGTGGACTAGCGGGGTGGTACGAGCAGTACTTC.